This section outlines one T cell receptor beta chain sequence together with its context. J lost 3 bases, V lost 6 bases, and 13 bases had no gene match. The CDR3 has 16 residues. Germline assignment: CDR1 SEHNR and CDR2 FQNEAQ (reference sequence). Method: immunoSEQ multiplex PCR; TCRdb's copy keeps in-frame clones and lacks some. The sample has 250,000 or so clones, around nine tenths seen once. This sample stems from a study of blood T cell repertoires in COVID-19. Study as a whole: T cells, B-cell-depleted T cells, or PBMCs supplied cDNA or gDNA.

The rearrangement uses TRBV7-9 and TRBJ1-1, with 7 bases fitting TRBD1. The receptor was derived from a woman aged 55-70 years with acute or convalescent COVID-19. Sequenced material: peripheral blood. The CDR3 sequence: CASRRPEQGQYTEAFF. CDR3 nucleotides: TGTGCCAGCAGAAGACCGGAACAGGGACAGTACACTGAAGCTTTCTTT.